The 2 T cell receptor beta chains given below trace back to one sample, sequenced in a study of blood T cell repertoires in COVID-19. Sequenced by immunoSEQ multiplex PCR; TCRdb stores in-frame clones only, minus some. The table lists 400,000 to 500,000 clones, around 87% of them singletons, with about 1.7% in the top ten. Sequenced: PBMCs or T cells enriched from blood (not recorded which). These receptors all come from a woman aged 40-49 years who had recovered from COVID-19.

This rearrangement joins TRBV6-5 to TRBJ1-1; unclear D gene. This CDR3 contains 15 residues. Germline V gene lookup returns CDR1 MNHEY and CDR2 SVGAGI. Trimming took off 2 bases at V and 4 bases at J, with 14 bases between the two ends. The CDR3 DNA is TGTGCCAGCAGTTACCTCCCGGGTGGCGGCACTGAAGCTTTCTTT. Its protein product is CASSYLPGGGTEAFF.

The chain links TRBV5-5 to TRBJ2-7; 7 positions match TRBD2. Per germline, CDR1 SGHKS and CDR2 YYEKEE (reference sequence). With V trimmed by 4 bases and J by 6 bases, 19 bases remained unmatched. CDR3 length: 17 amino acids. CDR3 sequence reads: CASSIVGGGPLYGEQYF. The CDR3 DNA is TGTGCCAGCAGCATAGTGGGGGGAGGGCCCCTATACGGCGAGCAGTACTTC.